This T cell receptor beta chain emerged from a study of cytomegalovirus exposure and HLA in healthy donors (TCRdb year 2017). Regarding the study in general: An earlier analysis of roughly 630 of the donors reported about 250 Gb of sequence data and some 120 million unique TCR beta sequences from some 180 million T cells. An early release that covered approximately 600 HLA-typed donors contained around 330 gigabases of sequencing data and 80 million or so unique TCR sequences. Of the 398 genotyped donors, approximately 82% fell in the genetic ancestry cluster associated with self-reported Caucasian donors. The study aimed to test whether cataloging public T cell receptors could reveal signatures of past pathogen exposure. The study used immunosequencing to profile the T cell repertoires of several hundred subjects and linked those repertoires to cytomegalovirus serostatus. Along with the roughly 670-subject first cohort, a separate validation cohort of approximately 110 different subjects was used. The study combined high-throughput TCR immunosequencing, statistical association of individual TCRs with disease status, and machine learning to predict cytomegalovirus infection status. A later analysis re-analyzed previously published TCR beta repertoires from 600 to 850 donors and added high-resolution HLA genotyping to study TCR occurrence patterns. In the later analysis, no new phenotypic data were used to find candidate immune exposures; instead, reliance was placed on TCR beta sequences and their occurrence across donors. An earlier analysis of more than 450 of the donors used high-throughput TCR beta sequencing to judge whether each TCR beta V gene segment behaved as functional or pseudogenic. Donor age, sex, ethnicity and CMV serostatus were compiled alongside the repertoire data. A later genetic analysis used genome-wide SNP genotypes for about 60% of the roughly 670 donors, treating that subset as a discovery cohort. All discovery cohort repertoires had been generated on a single sequencing platform. HLA typing included class I and class II loci at four-digit resolution. Typing coverage varied by locus: roughly 629-630 donors for A, B, C, DRB1 and DQB1; around 560 for DQA1; about 590 for DPA1; approximately 490 for DPB1. A handful of DR-DQ haplotypes were treated as single units for association and clustering because of strong linkage in the cohort. Across approximately 420 genotyped donors of the cohort, an average of about 200,000 unique TCR beta nucleotide sequences per donor were sequenced, and 15% to 20% of those sequences were non-productive. Overall study outcomes, separate from this receptor: In a later analysis, TCR association rates were found to vary across HLA loci, with the most associated TCRs seen for DRB1 alleles and the fewest for HLA-C alleles. In a later analysis, several top co-occurrence clusters were reported to appear linked to parvovirus B19, influenza, CMV and Epstein-Barr virus. An earlier analysis of approximately 530 of the donors showed that most TCR beta V segments appeared in productive rearrangements either about 90% or about 30% of the time, which broadly matched IMGT annotations. This cohort had only TCR beta chains sequenced, and the lack of alpha or paired-chain data limited which features could be detected. Linkage disequilibrium might explain the correlated functional status among segregating V segments, but an unknown experimental factor could not be ruled out. The only immune exposure information available for the cohort was CMV serostatus. Because HLA typing was unavailable for some donors at each locus, only the typed subset was used in association tests. In a later analysis, HLA-associated TCR beta chains were found to be more clonally expanded and to have lower generation probabilities than equally common non-associated chains. A further reported finding was that TCR beta sequences accurately predicted the HLA-A and HLA-B alleles for most subjects in the first cohort. Some IMGT-functional V segments, including TRBV6-2 and TRBV6-3, could not be told apart with the 87-base-pair reads, so those segments were excluded. Because counts were too low, roughly 18 rarely observed V segments, including chromosome 9 orphons, were left out of the earlier analysis of over 550 of the donors. A total of fewer than 200 TCR beta chains were listed by the study as associated with cytomegalovirus. A later analysis found that most CMV-associated TCR beta chains appeared HLA-restricted, with HLA associations seemingly driven largely by CMV exposure. The authors suggested that the approach could potentially be generalized to other disease states and immunological phenotypes. Compared with the approximately 720-donor mean, donors in an Asian-associated ancestry cluster had fewer N-insertions in productive TCRs, according to a later genetic analysis. A cluster of highly shared sequence variants was judged likely to be a technical artifact of the sequencing pipeline. The presence/absence analyses assumed that sequencing depth was roughly uniform across donors, and that assumption may not be true. Most TCR sequences were seen in very few donors, while some public TCRs were found in many individuals. In a later genetic analysis, a missense DCLRE1C variant was associated with V-gene and J-gene trimming of TCR beta chains, and the association was replicated in an independent cohort. Strong co-occurrence of HLA alleles, especially DR and DQ, made assigning TCR associations to individual alleles difficult. In vitro tests confirmed that a few of the cytomegalovirus-associated TCR beta chains recognize cytomegalovirus antigens. In both the original and validation cohorts, the classifier was reported to diagnose cytomegalovirus status with high specificity and sensitivity. Specific HLA alleles were associated with some 15,000 TCR beta sequences at a false discovery rate of 0.05 in a later analysis.

Library preparation used the immunoSEQ multiplex PCR assay. The multiplex PCR relied on a mix of 60 forward primers for TCR Vbeta segments and 13 reverse primers for TCR Jbeta segments. The CDR3 region of rearranged TCR beta genes was amplified from genomic DNA by a multiplex PCR assay. On the Illumina HiSeq System, the amplified TCR beta libraries were sequenced as 87-base-pair reads. On the study's bioinformatics: A later analysis tallied 70 million to 100 million unique TCR beta chains across the 666 repertoires, and around 12 million of those chains were shared by two or more donors. Raw reads were error-corrected and collapsed into unique sequences with a nearest-neighbor algorithm that merged closely related sequences to remove PCR and sequencing errors. To assign V, D and J gene segments, CDR3 sequences were aligned to IMGT reference sequences. For a sequence to be retained, a match of at least six nucleotides to both a V gene segment and a J gene segment was required. A rearrangement was called productive if the CDR3 had no stop codons and remained in frame with V and J, and every other rearrangement was called non-productive. Following IMGT convention, CDR3 was defined as the stretch from the second conserved V-encoded cysteine to the conserved J-encoded phenylalanine. In an earlier analysis of around 570 of the donors, sequences lacking an unambiguous match to a single V gene segment were excluded. In an earlier analysis of approximately 500 of the donors, a V segment was called functional when productive rearrangements were above 56.7%, and segregating when the standard deviation between donors exceeded 5%. A statistical classification framework was built for diagnosing cytomegalovirus status from the catalog of TCR beta chain sequences. V and J gene assignment, in a later analysis, came from comparing TCR nucleotide sequences with IMGT/GENE-DB human TR gene sequences. The TCRdist pipeline was used in a later analysis to assign CDR3 sequences and most-parsimonious VDJ recombination scenarios. In a later analysis, every TCR beta chain was defined by the combination of its CDR3 amino acid sequence and its V-gene family, and reads without a unique V-gene family were dropped. As a way to deal with suspected cross-contamination and a sequencing artifact, a later analysis dropped more than 500 nucleotide sequences that were highly shared and had low generation probability. In a later analysis, a clonal expansion index for each public chain was calculated from normalized within-repertoire ranks of inferred template counts. Generation probabilities in a later analysis came from a VDJ recombination model fitted to out-of-frame rearrangements, and those results were checked against IGoR. In a later analysis, TCR-TCR, TCR-HLA and TCR-CMV co-occurrence was scored with hypergeometric tests, and a repertoire-size bias correction was applied to TCR pairs. A later analysis estimated false discovery rates by permuting HLA or CMV assignments 20 times. A later analysis grouped co-occurring TCRs with DBSCAN, adding TCRdist sequence similarity when clustering within HLA-allele-positive subsets. For co-occurrence clustering, repertoires with fewer than 30,000 or more than 120,000 public chains were excluded, along with five repertoires with anomalous nucleotide sharing. TCRdb re-hosts the immuneACCESS table, in-frame sequences only. Its copies lack some clones; in the studies checked, an unresolved V gene accounts for under half of them, and the cause for the rest is not known. V and J calls plus clone size are reproduced from that table; the DNA served to infer D and trimming. Within this sample are approximately 110,000 clones, with about 81% of them counted one time only. Together, the top ten hold approximately 0.99% of the sample.

The cohort consisted of some 670 healthy bone marrow donors. All cohort members were sampled while nominally healthy, although unrecorded immune exposures were likely present. The donor tested CMV seronegative, placing the donor among the 352 seronegative members of the cohort. Each donor provided a peripheral blood sample, and peripheral blood mononuclear cells were used for TCR beta sequencing. The Qiagen DNeasy Blood Extraction Kit was used to extract genomic DNA from the blood cell samples. This clone occurred once. No cognate antigen has been identified for it. Per-nucleotide qualities are absent, and no much larger clonotype sits a single base away. The CDR3 contains 14 residues, cysteine and phenylalanine counted. Just the 42-base CDR3 DNA is kept, in frame starting at base 1. Trimming removed 5 bases from V and 10 bases from J, leaving 21 bases between the germline ends. For CDR1 and CDR2, the germline V gene lists SGHAT and FQNNGV.

Sequencing was performed on PBMCs. This sequence originates from a woman aged 25 to 39 in good health and CMV-seronegative. The chain is encoded by TRBV11-2 joined to TRBJ2-7, and the D gene may be TRBD2, 6 bases matching. The sequenced DNA is TGTGCCAGCAGCCTAGGAGCGGGTCGGGGCAATCAGTACTTC. Translated, it reads CASSLGAGRGNQYF.